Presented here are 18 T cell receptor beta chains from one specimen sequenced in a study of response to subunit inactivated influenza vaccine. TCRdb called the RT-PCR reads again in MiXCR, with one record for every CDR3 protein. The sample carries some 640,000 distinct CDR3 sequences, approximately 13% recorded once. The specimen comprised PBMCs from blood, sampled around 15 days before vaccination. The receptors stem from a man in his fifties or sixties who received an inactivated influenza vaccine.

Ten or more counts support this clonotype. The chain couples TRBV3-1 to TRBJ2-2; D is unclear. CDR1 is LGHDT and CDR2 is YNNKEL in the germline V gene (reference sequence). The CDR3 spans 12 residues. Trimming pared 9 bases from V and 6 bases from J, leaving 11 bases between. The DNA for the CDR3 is TGTGCCAGTCAGTTTGGTCCCGGGGAGCTGTTTTTT. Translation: CASQFGPGELFF.

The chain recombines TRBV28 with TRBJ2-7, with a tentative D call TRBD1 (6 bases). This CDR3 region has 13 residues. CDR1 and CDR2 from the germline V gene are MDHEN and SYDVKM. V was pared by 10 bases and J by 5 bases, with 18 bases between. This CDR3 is CAIDSQGSHEQYF. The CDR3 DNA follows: TGTGCCATAGACTCACAGGGTAGCCACGAGCAGTACTTC.

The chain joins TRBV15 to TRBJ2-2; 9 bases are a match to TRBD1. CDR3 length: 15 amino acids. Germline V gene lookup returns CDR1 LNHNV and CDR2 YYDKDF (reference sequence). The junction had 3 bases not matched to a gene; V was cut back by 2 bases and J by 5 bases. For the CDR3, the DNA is TGTGCCACCAGCAGATCCGGGACAGGGACCGGGGAGCTGTTTTTT. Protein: CATSRSGTGTGELFF.

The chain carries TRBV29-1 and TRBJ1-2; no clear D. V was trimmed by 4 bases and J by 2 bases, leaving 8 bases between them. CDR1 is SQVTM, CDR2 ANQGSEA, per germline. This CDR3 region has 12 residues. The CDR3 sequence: CSVGSPNYGYTF. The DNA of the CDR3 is TGCAGCGTTGGCAGCCCAAACTATGGCTACACCTTC.

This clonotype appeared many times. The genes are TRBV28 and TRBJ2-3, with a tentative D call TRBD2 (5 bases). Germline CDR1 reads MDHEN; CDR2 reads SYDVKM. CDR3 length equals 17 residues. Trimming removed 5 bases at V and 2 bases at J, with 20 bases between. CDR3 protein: CASSPSGRTSNTDTQYF. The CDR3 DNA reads TGTGCCAGCAGTCCCTCGGGTAGGACTTCTAACACAGATACGCAGTATTTT. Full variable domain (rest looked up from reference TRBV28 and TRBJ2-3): DVKVTQSSRYLVKRTGEKVFLECVQDMDHENMFWYRQDPGLGLRLIYFSYDVKMKEKGDIPEGYSVSREKKERFSLILESASTNQTSMYLCASSPSGRTSNTDTQYFGPGTRLTVL.

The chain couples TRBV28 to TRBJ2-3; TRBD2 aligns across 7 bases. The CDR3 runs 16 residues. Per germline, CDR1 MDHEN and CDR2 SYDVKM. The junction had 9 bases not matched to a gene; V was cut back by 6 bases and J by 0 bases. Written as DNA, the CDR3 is TGTGCCAGCAGCCCTACGGGGGAGGGTAGCACAGATACGCAGTATTTT. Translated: CASSPTGEGSTDTQYF. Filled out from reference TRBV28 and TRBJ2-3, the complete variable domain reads DVKVTQSSRYLVKRTGEKVFLECVQDMDHENMFWYRQDPGLGLRLIYFSYDVKMKEKGDIPEGYSVSREKKERFSLILESASTNQTSMYLCASSPTGEGSTDTQYFGPGTRLTVL.

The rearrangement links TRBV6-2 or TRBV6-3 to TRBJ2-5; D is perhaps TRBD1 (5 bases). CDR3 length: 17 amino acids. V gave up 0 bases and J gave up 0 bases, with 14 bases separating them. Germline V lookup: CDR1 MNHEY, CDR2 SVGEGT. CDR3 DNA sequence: TGTGCCAGCAGTTACTCGATTACAGGAGTGTACCAAGAGACCCAGTACTTC. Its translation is CASSYSITGVYQETQYF.

The CDR3 DNA reads as TGTGCCAGCAGCTTTTCATTCGGGAAGGGTGACGAGCAGTACTTC. This sequence encodes CASSFSFGKGDEQYF. J is TRBJ2-7 and V is TRBV5-6, with D possibly TRBD2 on 5 matching bases. The CDR3 has 15 amino acids. V was cut by 2 bases and J by 5 bases, with 17 bases left in between. In germline, CDR1 is SGHDT, CDR2 YYEEEE.

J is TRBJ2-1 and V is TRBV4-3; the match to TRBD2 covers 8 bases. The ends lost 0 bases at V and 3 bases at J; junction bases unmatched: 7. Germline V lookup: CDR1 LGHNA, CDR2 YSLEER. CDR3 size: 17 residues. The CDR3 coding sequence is TGCGCCAGCAGCCAAGATTCACTAGCGGACATCTACAATGAGCAGTTCTTC. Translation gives CASSQDSLADIYNEQFF.

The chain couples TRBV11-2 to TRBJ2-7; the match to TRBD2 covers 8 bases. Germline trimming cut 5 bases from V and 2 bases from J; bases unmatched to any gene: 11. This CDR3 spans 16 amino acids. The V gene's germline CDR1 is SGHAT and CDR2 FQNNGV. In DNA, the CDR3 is TGTGCCAGCAGCCCGATAAGGGGAGCGGGAGCCTACGAGCAGTACTTC. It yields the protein CASSPIRGAGAYEQYF.

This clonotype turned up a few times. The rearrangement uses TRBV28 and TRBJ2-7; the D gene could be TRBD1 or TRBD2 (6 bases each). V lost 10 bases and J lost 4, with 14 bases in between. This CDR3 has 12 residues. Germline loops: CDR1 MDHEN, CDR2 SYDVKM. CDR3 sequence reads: CATARGQYEQYF. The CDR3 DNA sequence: TGTGCCACAGCGCGGGGACAATACGAGCAGTACTTC.

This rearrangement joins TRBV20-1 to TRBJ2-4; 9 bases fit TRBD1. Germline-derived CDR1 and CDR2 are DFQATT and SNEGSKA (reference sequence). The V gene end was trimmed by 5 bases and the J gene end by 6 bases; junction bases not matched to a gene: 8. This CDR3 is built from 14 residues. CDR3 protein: CSAFTGGRGNIQYF. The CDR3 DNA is TGCAGTGCTTTCACAGGGGGCAGAGGAAACATTCAGTACTTC.

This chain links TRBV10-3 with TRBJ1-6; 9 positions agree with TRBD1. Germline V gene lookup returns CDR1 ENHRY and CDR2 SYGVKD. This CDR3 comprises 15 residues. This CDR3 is CNTSSGTGKNSPLHF. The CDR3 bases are TGTAACACCAGCTCCGGGACAGGGAAGAATTCACCCCTCCACTTT.

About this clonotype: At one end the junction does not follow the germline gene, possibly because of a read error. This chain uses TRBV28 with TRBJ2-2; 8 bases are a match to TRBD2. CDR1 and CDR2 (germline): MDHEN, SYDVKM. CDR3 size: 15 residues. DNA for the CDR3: TGTGCCGGCAGAGGGAGCGGGAGGAACACCGGGGAGCTGTTTTTT. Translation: CAGRGSGRNTGELFF. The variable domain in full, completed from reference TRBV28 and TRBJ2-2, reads DVKVTQSSRYLVKRTGEKVFLECVQDMDHENMFWYRQDPGLGLRLIYFSYDVKMKEKGDIPEGYSVSREKKERFSLILESASTNQTSMYLCAGRGSGRNTGELFFGEGSRLTVL.

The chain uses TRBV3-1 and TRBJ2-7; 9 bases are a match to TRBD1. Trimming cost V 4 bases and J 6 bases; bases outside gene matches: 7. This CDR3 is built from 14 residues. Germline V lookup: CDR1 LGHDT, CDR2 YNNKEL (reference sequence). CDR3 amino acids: CASSLRDRVREQYF. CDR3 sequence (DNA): TGTGCCAGCAGCCTCCGGGACAGGGTTCGCGAGCAGTACTTC.

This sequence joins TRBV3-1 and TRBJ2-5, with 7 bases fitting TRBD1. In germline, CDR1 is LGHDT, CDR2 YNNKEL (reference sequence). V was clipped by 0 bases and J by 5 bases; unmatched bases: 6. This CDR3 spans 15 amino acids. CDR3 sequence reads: CASSQDPAGGETQYF. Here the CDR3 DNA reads TGTGCCAGCAGCCAAGATCCCGCAGGGGGTGAGACCCAGTACTTC.

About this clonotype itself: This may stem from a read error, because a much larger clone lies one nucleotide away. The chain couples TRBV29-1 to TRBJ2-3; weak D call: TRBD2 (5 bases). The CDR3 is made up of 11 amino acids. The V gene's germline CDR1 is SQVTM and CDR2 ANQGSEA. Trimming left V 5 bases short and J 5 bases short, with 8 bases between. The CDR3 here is CSVWGVDTQYF. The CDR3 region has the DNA TGCAGCGTTTGGGGAGTAGATACGCAGTATTTT.

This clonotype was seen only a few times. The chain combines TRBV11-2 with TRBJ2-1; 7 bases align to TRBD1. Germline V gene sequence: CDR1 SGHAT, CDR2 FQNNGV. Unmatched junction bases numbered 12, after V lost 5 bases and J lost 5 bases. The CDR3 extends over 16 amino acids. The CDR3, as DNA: TGTGCCAGCAGCAAGGGTACAGGGGTTCTCAACAATGAGCAGTTCTTC. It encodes CASSKGTGVLNNEQFF.